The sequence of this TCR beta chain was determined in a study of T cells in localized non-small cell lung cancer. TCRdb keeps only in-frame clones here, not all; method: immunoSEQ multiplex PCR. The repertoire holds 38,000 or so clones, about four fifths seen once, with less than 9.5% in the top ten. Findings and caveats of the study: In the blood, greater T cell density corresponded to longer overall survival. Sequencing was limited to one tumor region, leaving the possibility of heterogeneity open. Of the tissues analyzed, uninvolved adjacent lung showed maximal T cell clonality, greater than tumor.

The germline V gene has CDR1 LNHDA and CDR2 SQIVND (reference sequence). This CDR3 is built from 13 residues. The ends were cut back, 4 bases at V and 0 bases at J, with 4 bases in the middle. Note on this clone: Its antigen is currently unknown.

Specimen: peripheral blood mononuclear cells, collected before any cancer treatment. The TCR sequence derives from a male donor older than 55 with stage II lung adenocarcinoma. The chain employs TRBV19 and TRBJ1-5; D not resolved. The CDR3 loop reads CASSKSSNQPQHF. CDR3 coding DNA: TGTGCCAGTAGTAAGAGTAGCAATCAGCCCCAGCATTTT.